This T cell receptor (beta chain) was sequenced during a study of cytomegalovirus exposure and HLA in healthy donors. Study as a whole: Among the approximately 400 donors who were genotyped, about 86% fell in the genetic ancestry cluster that is associated with self-reported Caucasian donors. Study-wide points: Most TCR sequences were seen very rarely across donors, but some public TCRs occurred in many. The Asian-associated ancestry cluster reportedly had fewer N-insertions than the approximately 670-donor mean in a later analysis. Most TCR beta V segments were productive about 90% or about 30% of the time in an earlier analysis.

CDR3 size: 16 residues. Germline V gene sequence: CDR1 LNHDA, CDR2 SQIVND (reference sequence). V was shortened by 6 bases and J by 0 bases, with 12 bases between the two germline ends. The PCR ran on 60 Vbeta and 13 Jbeta primers. Sequencing was performed with immunoSEQ multiplex PCR; in TCRdb, only in-frame clones are kept and a portion is missing. This sample carries more than 90,000 clones, roughly 73% of them seen once, and the ten largest clones take more than 0.7%. On this clone: Its antigen is still unknown.

This TCR was sampled from a woman aged 30 to 39 in good health and CMV-seronegative. Sequences were obtained from PBMCs. The rearrangement uses TRBV19 and TRBJ2-6, with a tentative D call TRBD1 (7 bases). CDR3 residues: CASREGAVSGANVLTF. The CDR3 DNA is TGTGCCAGTAGGGAGGGGGCTGTCTCTGGGGCCAACGTCCTGACTTTC.